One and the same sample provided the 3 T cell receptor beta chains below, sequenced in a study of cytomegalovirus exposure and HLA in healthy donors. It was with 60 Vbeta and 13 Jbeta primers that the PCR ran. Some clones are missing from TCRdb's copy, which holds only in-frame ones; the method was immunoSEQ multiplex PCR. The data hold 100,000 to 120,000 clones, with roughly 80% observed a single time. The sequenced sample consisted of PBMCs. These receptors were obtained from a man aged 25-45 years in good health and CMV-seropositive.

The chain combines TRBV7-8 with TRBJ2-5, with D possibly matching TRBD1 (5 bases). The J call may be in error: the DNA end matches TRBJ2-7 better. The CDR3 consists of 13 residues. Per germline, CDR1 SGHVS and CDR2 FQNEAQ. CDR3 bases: TGTGCCAGCAGCCACCCAGGGTTTTCCGAGCAGTACTTC. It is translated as CASSHPGFSEQYF.

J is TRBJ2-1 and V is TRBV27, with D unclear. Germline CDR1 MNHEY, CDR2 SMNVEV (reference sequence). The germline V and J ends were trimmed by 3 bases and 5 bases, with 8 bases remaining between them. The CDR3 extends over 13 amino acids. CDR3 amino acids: CASSLQADNEQFF. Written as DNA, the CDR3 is TGTGCCAGCAGTTTGCAGGCCGACAATGAGCAGTTCTTC.

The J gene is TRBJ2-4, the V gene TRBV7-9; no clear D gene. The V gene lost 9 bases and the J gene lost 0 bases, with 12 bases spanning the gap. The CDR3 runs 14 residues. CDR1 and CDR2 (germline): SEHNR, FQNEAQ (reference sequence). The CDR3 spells CARTRPLAKNIQYF. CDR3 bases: TGTGCCAGGACAAGGCCTCTAGCCAAAAACATTCAGTACTTC.